These 7 T cell receptor beta chains were all obtained from the same sample, sequenced in a study of T-cell reconstitution after alpha-beta-depleted transplantation in children. Preparation of the TCRbeta library was carried out with unique molecular identifiers. TCRdb processed the PCR reads anew with MiXCR; each CDR3 protein has one entry. The sample records 200,000 to 250,000 distinct CDR3 sequences, about 23% being singletons. The material was PBMCs, obtained before TCRalphabeta/CD19-depleted stem cell transplant. Receptor source: a girl aged 2-9 years with Fanconi anemia, due to receive a stem cell transplant.

In the case of this clonotype: The junction differs from germline at one of its ends, possibly a read error. V gene TRBV7-6 combines with J gene TRBJ2-3; 9 bases line up with TRBD2. CDR1 and CDR2 (germline): SGHVS, FNYEAQ. The length of the CDR3 is 12 residues. The chain's CDR3 is CGSSRGGGTQYF. In nucleotides, the CDR3 is TGTGGCAGCAGCCGCGGGGGGGGTACGCAGTATTTT.

With respect to this clonotype: Likely a read error: the CDR3 ends without its conserved phenylalanine or tryptophan. The chain recombines TRBV20-1 with TRBJ2-1, with 7 bases identical to TRBD2. The CDR3 consists of 13 residues. The germline CDR1 and CDR2 sequences are DFQATT and SNEGSKA (reference sequence). CDR3 sequence (DNA): TGCAGTGCTAGAGAGACTAGCTACAATGGGCAGTTCTCC. Translated: CSARETSYNGQFS.

This clonotype appeared many times. The V and J genes are TRBV10-3 and TRBJ1-1; no clear D gene. This CDR3 contains 15 residues. Trimming took 2 bases from V and 3 from J, leaving 13 bases between them. Germline loops: CDR1 ENHRY, CDR2 SYGVKD. CDR3 protein: CAISEGLGVHTEAFF. The CDR3 nucleotides are TGTGCCATCAGTGAGGGGCTGGGAGTGCACACTGAAGCTTTCTTT.

This clonotype was observed many times. This chain joins TRBV20-1 and TRBJ1-4, with 9 bases lining up with TRBD1. With 6 bases clipped from V and 5 bases from J, the junction kept 7 bases outside the gene matches. CDR3 size: 14 residues. From germline, CDR1 is DFQATT and CDR2 SNEGSKA (reference sequence). CDR3 in DNA: TGCAGTGCCCGGACGACAGGGGGGAATGAAAAACTGTTTTTT. This translates into CSARTTGGNEKLFF.

This clonotype was recorded at least ten times. The chain is built from TRBV7-9 and TRBJ2-7; D gene unclear. V was trimmed by 1 base and J by 9 bases, leaving 10 bases between them. The CDR3 is 12 residues long. Germline CDR1 is SEHNR and CDR2 is FQNEAQ (reference sequence). The CDR3 sequence is CASSLVNQVQYF. CDR3 sequence (DNA): TGTGCCAGCAGCTTAGTGAACCAGGTGCAGTACTTC.

This clonotype was observed a few times. The rearrangement joins TRBV7-2 to TRBJ1-6; no clear D. The germline V gene encodes CDR1 SGHTA and CDR2 FQGNSA. There are 12 residues in the CDR3. V shed 5 bases and J shed 9 bases, with 8 bases lying between them. CDR3 protein: CASSHRPSPLHF. CDR3 nucleotides: TGTGCCAGCAGCCACCGACCTTCACCCCTCCACTTT.

This clonotype was seen a few times. The genes are TRBV6-2 or TRBV6-3 and TRBJ2-1; D might be TRBD2 (7 bases). Trimming took off 8 bases at V and 7 bases at J, with 12 bases between the two ends. This CDR3 is built from 12 residues. Per the germline V gene, CDR1 is MNHEY and CDR2 is SVGEGT. CDR3 protein: CASGGARNEQFF. CDR3 DNA sequence: TGTGCCAGCGGGGGGGCGAGGAATGAGCAGTTCTTC.